The rows below give T cell receptor beta chains drawn from one sample of a study of shared clonotypes between healthy human individuals. Some clones are missing from TCRdb's copy, which holds only in-frame ones; the method was immunoSEQ multiplex PCR. The sample includes roughly 2,300,000 clones, 92% seen only once; the top ten take approximately 0.41%. The sequenced sample was naive CD4+ T cells from PBMCs. These receptors were taken from a man aged 18 to 35 in good health. Some clones in this sample may be carry-over from other donors' samples. CDR3s include the opening cysteine and the closing phenylalanine or tryptophan.

>TRBJ2-1|TRBV5-6
CASSLGPPLAAPYNEQFF
>TRBJ2-1|TRBV9
CASSGTSGSRAYNEQFF
>TRBJ2-7|TRBV11-2
CASPLRGLAGIYEQYF
>TRBJ1-1|TRBV28
CASSAGAASNTEAFF
>TRBJ2-6|TRBV19
CASIPSGANVLTF
>TRBJ1-4|TRBV28
CATIPSSAQNEKLFF
>TRBJ2-5|TRBV9
CASSVGLRETQYF
>TRBJ2-1|TRBV15
CATSRGQNNEQFF
>TRBJ2-5|TRBV5-6
CASSLGPEETQYF
>TRBJ2-3|TRBV6-5
CASKTPGTDTQYF
>TRBJ2-7|TRBV14
CASSRLVGTSGRGHEQYF
>TRBJ2-7|TRBV29-1
CSVTRPSYEQYF
>TRBJ2-5|TRBV29-1
CSVLGARQETQYF
>TRBJ2-1|TRBV18
CASSPGRAGRNEQFF
>TRBJ2-7|TRBV7-2
CASTLAGTSGYEQYF
>TRBJ2-7|TRBV5-1
CASRKTDRDYEQYF
>TRBJ2-7|TRBV6-1
CASSEKGYEQYF
>TRBJ1-5|TRBV7-9
CASSSDDRGSNQPQHF
>TRBJ2-2|TRBV7-9
CASSGQATNTGELFF
>TRBJ2-7|TRBV15
CATSRVHGTPRYEQYF
>TRBJ2-3|TRBV6-1
CASNLGYTQYF
>TRBJ1-2|TRBV5-6
CASSLGTGVIFRGYTF
>TRBJ2-3|TRBV28
CASSLGGATDTQYF
>TRBJ2-1|TRBV6-6
CASSAGTLYNEQFF
>TRBJ2-7|TRBV28
CASSFGGSRDEQYF
>TRBJ1-5|TRBV28
CASTDVSNQPQHF
>TRBJ1-1|TRBV2
CASSDRRGNTEAFF
>TRBJ2-3|TRBV7-2
CASSSSKLAGTDTQYF
>TRBJ2-2|TRBV28
CASSFTGELFF
>TRBJ1-5|TRBV5-5
CASRARDGYQPQHF
>TRBJ1-1|TRBV27
CASRLRDHAEAFF
>TRBJ2-1|TRBV7-2
CASSLVTGGPRDEQFF
>TRBJ1-3|TRBV7-2
CASSLFQGTEGNTIYF
>TRBJ1-4|TRBV18
CASSFQWEMDEKLFF
>TRBJ2-7|TRBV7-2
CASSLALVAGIEQYF
>TRBJ2-7|TRBV7-6
CASSMDSLSYEQYF
>TRBJ2-2|TRBV5-4
CASSLGLAGAGAGELFF
>TRBJ2-3|TRBV7-9
CASSSWLYTDTQYF
>TRBJ2-1|TRBV29-1
CSVEGYRASEQFF
>TRBJ2-5|TRBV6-1
CASSLEGGRETQYF
>TRBJ2-7|TRBV4-2
CASSQDPLAGGYEQYF
>TRBJ1-2|TRBV28
CASSLFQGGYTF
>TRBJ2-7|TRBV6-1
CASTPGNRGYEQYF
>TRBJ1-1|TRBV28
CASTDPGQGDTEAFF
>TRBJ2-3|TRBV5-6
CASRLAGGTTDTQYF